The 5 T cell receptor beta chains below all came from one sample that was sequenced in a study of T cell responses to AZD1222 COVID-19 vaccine. The table came from immunoSEQ multiplex PCR; TCRdb's copy has only in-frame clones and leaves some out. The data hold roughly 150,000 clones, with around 90% observed a single time. Here the sequenced sample was peripheral blood, taken on day 0 of AZD1222 vaccination. The receptors were sampled from an adult in good health.

A word on this clone: At one boundary the junction diverges from the germline segment, which might be a read error. V gene TRBV7-2 combines with J gene TRBJ2-3, with D hard to call. Per germline, CDR1 SGHTA and CDR2 FQGNSA. This CDR3 is 14 amino acids long. The CDR3 here is CASSLVGGADTQYF. The CDR3 DNA sequence: TGTGCCAGCAGTTTAGTAGGTGGTGCAGATACGCAGTATTTT.

The rearrangement links TRBV19 to TRBJ1-1; D is unclear. Trimming took off 2 bases at V and 4 bases at J, with 8 bases between the two ends. Germline CDR1 and CDR2: LNHDA and SQIVND (reference sequence). This CDR3 has 13 residues. CDR3: CASSIKVTTEAFF. The DNA of the CDR3 is TGTGCCAGTAGTATAAAGGTGACCACTGAAGCTTTCTTT.

V is TRBV19 and J is TRBJ1-2; no definite D call. CDR1 and CDR2 from the germline V gene are LNHDA and SQIVND (reference sequence). The CDR3 contains 14 residues. With 8 bases removed from V and 4 bases from J, the gap between germline ends came to 17 bases. CDR3 nucleotide sequence: TGTGCCAGTCAAAACCTCCCCTATGTCTATGGCTACACCTTC. As protein: CASQNLPYVYGYTF.

V gene TRBV5-6 combines with J gene TRBJ2-6; no firm D call. The CDR3 sequence is 13 residues long. Germline V gene sequence: CDR1 SGHDT, CDR2 YYEEEE. Trimming stripped 5 bases from V and 2 bases from J, with 5 bases between. The CDR3 reads CASRETGANVLTF. For the CDR3, the DNA is TGTGCCAGCAGGGAGACTGGGGCCAACGTCCTGACTTTC.

The CDR3 DNA reads as TGTGCCAGCAGCTTGGAAGTTCGTCAGCCCCAGCATTTT. This codes for CASSLEVRQPQHF. The chain has TRBV5-4 and TRBJ1-5, with unresolved D. V lost 0 bases and J 6 bases, leaving 7 bases between the germline ends. Germline V gene sequence: CDR1 SGHNT, CDR2 YYREEE (reference sequence). This CDR3 spans 13 amino acids.